The clone carrying this TCR beta chain was detected once. What it recognizes is unknown. CDR1 SGHTA and CDR2 FQGNSA come from the germline V gene. The junction had 7 bases not matched to a gene; V was cut back by 5 bases and J by 9 bases. The length of the CDR3 is 14 residues. Treatment denoted: oral pan-JAK inhibitor, 5-10 mg twice daily. The data stem from a study of CD8+ T cells in alopecia areata. Findings and limits, study-wide: Both scalp clonality and the expanded CD8+ clones among the top 100 showed a significant decrease with tofacitinib. Lesional scalp, notably in alopecia totalis/universalis, had clonality above that of normal scalp. During tofacitinib treatment, many expanded lesional clones remained in scalp and blood. Patients displayed less clarity in TCR sharing than mice, a finding possibly related to HLA.

Extraction and reverse transcription of RNA yielded cDNA as the sequencing template. Sequencing was performed with immunoSEQ multiplex PCR; in TCRdb, only in-frame clones are kept and a portion is missing. The sample has 200,000 to 250,000 clones; about 50% are singletons. The chain combines TRBV7-2 with TRBJ1-6, with 7 bases lining up with TRBD1. This TCR derives from a human donor with alopecia areata. The sample consisted of CD4+ T cells sorted from blood, taken at week 4, from a patient treated with tofacitinib. This CDR3 is CASSEQGISSPLHF. CDR3 DNA: TGTGCCAGCAGCGAACAGGGGATTAGTTCACCCCTCCACTTT.